Below are 16 T cell receptor beta chains sequenced from a single sample in a study of T cells after yellow fever vaccination. TCRdb reprocessed the 5' RACE reads via MiXCR and lists one record per CDR3 protein. The sample includes just under 600,000 distinct CDR3 sequences, approximately 15% seen only once; the top ten take about 14%. The source material was PBMCs, sampled on the day of the yellow fever booster vaccination. These receptors all come from a man between 25 and 39 years old who received the YFV17D yellow fever vaccine.

The chain joins TRBV6-5 to TRBJ1-3; D possibly corresponds to TRBD1 (6 bases). V lost 2 bases and J lost 4, with 12 bases in between. The CDR3 runs to 15 residues. Germline CDR1 MNHEY, CDR2 SVGAGI. The chain's CDR3 is CASSYGGGAGNTIYF. The CDR3 DNA reads TGTGCCAGCAGTTACGGGGGGGGCGCAGGAAACACCATATATTTT.

The V call is TRBV7-2, the J call TRBJ1-5; D is unclear. CDR1 and CDR2 from the germline V gene are SGHTA and FQGNSA. The CDR3 is made up of 14 amino acids. Trimming took off 1 base at V and 3 bases at J, with 7 bases between the two ends. As DNA, the CDR3 is TGTGCCAGCAGCTTAGTCCCGGTCAATCAGCCCCAGCATTTT. Its protein is CASSLVPVNQPQHF.

This clonotype was seen a handful of times. The chain recombines TRBV14 with TRBJ2-1, with D perhaps matching TRBD1 (6 bases). The CDR3 is 18 residues long. Trimming removed 4 bases at V and 3 bases at J, with 22 bases between. The germline V gene has CDR1 SGHDN and CDR2 FVKESK. CDR3 DNA: TGTGCCAGCAGCCCACAGGGTGGGGACGCCTCCTTCTACAATGAGCAGTTCTTC. It codes for CASSPQGGDASFYNEQFF. Looking up the rest from reference TRBV14 and TRBJ2-1 gives the full variable domain: EAGVTQFPSHSVIEKGQTVTLRCDPISGHDNLYWYRRVMGKEIKFLLHFVKESKQDESGMPNNRFLAERTGGTYSTLKVQPAELEDSGVYFCASSPQGGDASFYNEQFFGPGTRLTVL.

The chain has TRBV6-4 and TRBJ2-4; TRBD2 might be the D (8 bases). CDR1 and CDR2 from the germline V gene are MRHNA and SNTAGT. Trimming removed 2 bases from V and 4 bases from J, with 21 bases in between. This CDR3 is built from 18 residues. The CDR3 protein is CASSDGRGSGSSKNIQYF. The DNA of the CDR3 is TGTGCCAGCAGTGACGGCAGGGGGAGCGGGAGTTCGAAAAACATTCAGTACTTC.

This clonotype has more than one count but fewer than ten. The chain has TRBV11-1 and TRBJ1-1; D is ambiguous. Trimming removed 2 bases at V and 5 bases at J, with 6 bases between. The CDR3 has 12 residues. Germline CDR1 reads SGHAT; CDR2 reads FQDESV (reference sequence). CDR3 sequence reads: CASSLRLTEAFF. As DNA, the CDR3 is TGTGCCAGCAGCTTAAGACTTACTGAAGCTTTCTTT.

This clonotype was observed a few times. The rearrangement uses TRBV7-2 and TRBJ2-3; no firm D call. Germline CDR1 SGHTA, CDR2 FQGNSA. The CDR3 extends over 15 amino acids. Trimming took 4 bases from V and 2 from J, leaving 13 bases between them. The CDR3 nucleotides read TGTGCCAGCAGCTCCCCCAATGGGGTCACAGATACGCAGTATTTT. It codes for CASSSPNGVTDTQYF.

This clonotype was seen a handful of times. This chain joins TRBV7-2 and TRBJ2-1; D may be TRBD2 (6 bases). The V and J ends lost 4 bases and 7 bases respectively, with 14 bases between them. The germline CDR1 and CDR2 sequences are SGHTA and FQGNSA. The CDR3 contains 14 residues. CDR3 in amino acids: CASSSGLLRNEQFF. CDR3 DNA sequence: TGTGCCAGCAGCTCAGGACTATTGAGGAATGAGCAGTTCTTC.

The chain links TRBV29-1 to TRBJ2-7, with D unresolved. The CDR3 sequence is 15 residues long. V was shortened by 2 bases and J by 3 bases, with 17 bases between the two germline ends. Germline V CDR1 and CDR2: SQVTM, ANQGSEA. The CDR3 DNA reads as TGCAGCGTTGAAATCACAGAAACCGAGGACTACGAGCAGTACTTC. Translation gives CSVEITETEDYEQYF.

The chain links TRBV6-2 or TRBV6-3 to TRBJ2-5; TRBD1 aligns across 10 bases. Germline CDR1 reads MNHEY; CDR2 reads SVGEGT. The CDR3 loop spans 16 amino acids. Unmatched junction bases numbered 12, after V lost 8 bases and J lost 3 bases. The CDR3 sequence: CASFTPYGTGEETQYF. DNA for the CDR3: TGTGCCAGCTTCACGCCCTACGGGACAGGGGAAGAGACCCAGTACTTC.

This clonotype came up a few times. At one of its ends the junction is not consistent with the germline gene, which may arise from a read error. The V and J genes are TRBV12-3 or TRBV12-4 and TRBJ2-1; D possibly corresponds to TRBD2 (5 bases). This CDR3 is 16 amino acids long. The CDR3 sequence is CASVLNSGGGYSEQFF. CDR3 nucleotide sequence: TGTGCCAGCGTTCTCAACAGCGGTGGTGGATACAGTGAGCAGTTCTTC.

Many counts were recorded for this clonotype. This chain joins TRBV3-1 and TRBJ2-7; D remains ambiguous. Per germline, CDR1 LGHDT and CDR2 YNNKEL (reference sequence). The CDR3 has 13 residues. V lost 6 bases and J 4 bases, leaving 13 bases between the germline ends. The CDR3: CASSGQQGYEQYF. The CDR3 DNA follows: TGTGCCAGCAGTGGCCAGCAAGGTTACGAGCAGTACTTC.

This clonotype has just a few counts. The gene calls are TRBV20-1 and TRBJ2-7, with D tentatively TRBD2 (6 bases). The CDR3 is 13 amino acids. The germline V gene has CDR1 DFQATT and CDR2 SNEGSKA (reference sequence). V was cut by 3 bases and J by 3 bases, with 12 bases left in between. The CDR3 nucleotides are TGCAGTGCTAGTCGTGGGAGGTACTACGAGCAGTACTTC. Protein product: CSASRGRYYEQYF.

This clonotype was observed a handful of times. This chain links TRBV12-3 or TRBV12-4 with TRBJ2-1, with 16 bases aligning to TRBD2. Losses at the gene ends were 4 bases for V and 12 bases for J; bases not matched to a gene: 6. This CDR3 comprises 15 residues. The CDR3 DNA is TGTGCCAGCAGTTCGGGACTAGCGGGAGGGCCTGGGCAGTTCTTC. Protein sequence: CASSSGLAGGPGQFF.

This clonotype has more than one count but fewer than ten. The rearrangement links TRBV5-1 to TRBJ2-5; 12 bases match TRBD2. The ends lost 5 bases at V and 5 bases at J; junction bases unmatched: 7. Germline CDR1 reads SGHRS; CDR2 reads YFSETQ. This CDR3 contains 15 residues. The chain's CDR3 is CASSVRLAGAETQYF. CDR3 nucleotides: TGCGCCAGCAGTGTGAGACTAGCGGGAGCTGAGACCCAGTACTTC. The full variable domain, in which reference TRBV5-1 and TRBJ2-5 provide the parts outside the CDR3, is KAGVTQTPRYLIKTRGQQVTLSCSPISGHRSVSWYQQTPGQGLQFLFEYFSETQRNKGNFPGRFSGRQFSNSRSEMNVSTLELGDSALYLCASSVRLAGAETQYFGPGTRLLVL.

The J gene is TRBJ2-1, the V gene TRBV9, with D unresolved. The CDR3 has 11 amino acids. CDR1 SGDLS and CDR2 YYNGEE come from the germline V gene. CDR3 residues: CASKGNNEQFF. The CDR3 DNA follows: TGTGCGTCAAAAGGGAACAATGAGCAGTTCTTC.

This clonotype was detected many times. The chain uses TRBV28 and TRBJ2-3, with 10 bases that match TRBD2. This CDR3 comprises 15 residues. The germline V gene has CDR1 MDHEN and CDR2 SYDVKM. V was clipped by 5 bases and J by 6 bases; unmatched bases: 8. In DNA form, the CDR3 reads TGTGCCAGCAGTCGAGCGGGAGGGCCTTTCGATACGCAGTATTTT. Translated: CASSRAGGPFDTQYF.